What follows are 28 T cell receptor beta chains derived from one specimen sequenced in a study of naive and memory T cell subsets. Two oligonucleotides, mixed equimolar, formed the beta constant-region primer covering TRBC1 and TRBC2. TCRdb re-called the UMI-ligation and nested PCR reads with MiXCR, one entry per CDR3 protein. The repertoire holds about 90,000 distinct CDR3 sequences, with roughly 7% as singletons. The sequenced sample was central memory CD4+ T cells from blood. The source of these receptors is a human donor in good health.

As for this clonotype: Just one base apart from a much larger clone, this may be a read error. The V gene is TRBV5-1, the J gene TRBJ1-2, with D uncertain. This CDR3 is built from 14 residues. Trimming took off 0 bases at V and 6 bases at J, with 12 bases between the two ends. The germline V gene encodes CDR1 SGHRS and CDR2 YFSETQ. The CDR3 DNA sequence: TGCGCCAGCAGCTTGGAGGTCCTGACCAATGGCTACACCTTC. It yields the protein CASSLEVLTNGYTF.

This clonotype was detected only a few times. The chain is built from TRBV14 and TRBJ2-1; D remains unclear. The CDR3 runs to 16 residues. Germline-derived CDR1 and CDR2 are SGHDN and FVKESK. Trimming removed 5 bases from V and 0 bases from J, with 14 bases in between. CDR3: CASSERIVSSYNEQFF. CDR3 nucleotides: TGTGCCAGCAGCGAAAGGATTGTTAGCTCCTACAATGAGCAGTTCTTC. The full variable domain, completed using reference TRBV14 and TRBJ2-1, is EAGVTQFPSHSVIEKGQTVTLRCDPISGHDNLYWYRRVMGKEIKFLLHFVKESKQDESGMPNNRFLAERTGGTYSTLKVQPAELEDSGVYFCASSERIVSSYNEQFFGPGTRLTVL.

This clonotype has ten or more counts. The chain uses TRBV19 and TRBJ1-2; 8 bases are shared with TRBD1. V trimming: 4 bases; J trimming: 13 bases; junction bases outside the gene matches: 5. CDR1 and CDR2 from the germline V gene are LNHDA and SQIVND (reference sequence). The CDR3 is made up of 11 amino acids. CDR3 protein: CASSTRQGRTF. In DNA form, the CDR3 reads TGTGCCAGTAGTACTCGACAGGGGCGCACCTTC.

This clonotype was observed many times. This chain uses TRBV5-1 with TRBJ2-1, with D possibly TRBD2 on 5 matching bases. Germline V gene sequence: CDR1 SGHRS, CDR2 YFSETQ. The V and J ends lost 0 bases and 9 bases respectively, with 13 bases between them. This CDR3 region has 14 residues. In DNA, the CDR3 is TGCGCCAGCAGCTTGGCCGTCACGGCGGGTGAGCAGTTCTTC. Residues: CASSLAVTAGEQFF.

A few counts support this clonotype. The CDR3, as DNA: TGCAGTGCTAGAAACCCCTTGGGGGCTGGAAACACCATATATTTT. Encoded protein: CSARNPLGAGNTIYF. This chain connects TRBV20-1 to TRBJ1-3; TRBD1 is a possible D gene (5 bases). The CDR3 is made up of 15 amino acids. Germline V gives CDR1 DFQATT, CDR2 SNEGSKA (reference sequence). V gave up 2 bases and J gave up 2 bases, with 13 bases separating them.

This clonotype was counted only a few times. J is TRBJ1-5 and V is TRBV12-3 or TRBV12-4; 7 nucleotides agree with TRBD1. Unmatched junction bases numbered 6, after V lost 6 bases and J lost 4 bases. This CDR3 has 14 amino acids. The CDR3 here is CASSPQQGNQPQHF. CDR3 sequence (DNA): TGTGCCAGCAGCCCTCAACAGGGGAATCAGCCCCAGCATTTT.

This chain links TRBV6-2 or TRBV6-3 with TRBJ1-4; 7 bases fit TRBD1. The CDR3 runs 17 residues. Germline trimming cut 0 bases from V and 3 bases from J; bases unmatched to any gene: 7. The germline V gene has CDR1 MNHEY and CDR2 SVGEGT. The CDR3 nucleotides read TGTGCCAGCAGTTACTCGACAGGGTTGGCAGCTAATGAAAAACTGTTTTTT. Amino acids: CASSYSTGLAANEKLFF.

Ten or more counts support this clonotype. The chain carries TRBV20-1 and TRBJ1-1; possible D gene TRBD1, 5 bases. V was pared by 4 bases and J by 3 bases, with 12 bases between. This CDR3 is 13 amino acids long. Germline V CDR1 and CDR2: DFQATT, SNEGSKA (reference sequence). CDR3 DNA sequence: TGCAGTGCTACTACAGGTTATGACACTGAAGCTTTCTTT. Amino acids: CSATTGYDTEAFF.

This clonotype has just a few counts. This chain joins TRBV15 and TRBJ2-7; 8 bases are shared with TRBD2. The trim removed 0 bases at V and 4 bases at J, leaving 8 bases unmatched. The CDR3 is made up of 16 amino acids. Germline-derived CDR1 and CDR2 are LNHNV and YYDKDF (reference sequence). The CDR3 is CATSREWLAGPYEQYF. In DNA, the CDR3 is TGTGCCACCAGCAGAGAGTGGCTAGCGGGCCCTTACGAGCAGTACTTC.

This clonotype was detected ten times or more. The chain is built from TRBV19 and TRBJ2-1; weak D call: TRBD1 (6 bases). The germline V and J ends were trimmed by 5 bases and 6 bases, with 11 bases remaining between them. The CDR3 is 13 amino acids. CDR1 LNHDA and CDR2 SQIVND come from the germline V gene (reference sequence). Here the CDR3 DNA reads TGTGCCAGTAGTGCAGGACAGCTCAATGAGCAGTTCTTC. Translation gives CASSAGQLNEQFF.

In this sample, this clonotype turned up many times. V and J are TRBV20-1 and TRBJ2-3; tentatively, D is TRBD1 or TRBD2 (5 bases each). The CDR3 totals 16 residues. V lost 5 bases and J 1 base, leaving 19 bases between the germline ends. From germline, CDR1 is DFQATT and CDR2 SNEGSKA (reference sequence). The CDR3 bases are TGCAGTGCTGATGAACCGGGACCACGCCGCACAGATACGCAGTATTTT. Protein product: CSADEPGPRRTDTQYF.

The chain joins TRBV25-1 to TRBJ2-5; D is possibly TRBD2 (5 bases). Trimming took off 3 bases at V and 5 bases at J, with 22 bases between the two ends. The CDR3 totals 17 residues. Germline lookup yields CDR1 MGHDK and CDR2 SYGVNS. The CDR3 DNA follows: TGTGCCAGCAGTGAGTCCCTTGCGGGCACTTTCCGGGAGACCCAGTACTTC. This encodes CASSESLAGTFRETQYF.

The rearrangement uses TRBV7-2 and TRBJ2-7; D remains ambiguous. Germline V gene lookup returns CDR1 SGHTA and CDR2 FQGNSA. This CDR3 region has 11 residues. Trimming took off 7 bases at V and 4 bases at J, with 8 bases between the two ends. The DNA for the CDR3 is TGTGCCAGCAAGGGCCGGTACGAGCAGTACTTC. Its protein product is CASKGRYEQYF.

This clonotype was observed at least ten times. The chain has TRBV28 and TRBJ1-1, with D maybe TRBD1 (5 bases). The germline V gene encodes CDR1 MDHEN and CDR2 SYDVKM. The length of the CDR3 is 12 residues. Trimming pared 3 bases from V and 11 bases from J, leaving 13 bases between. The CDR3 loop reads CASSLLRRDAFF. The CDR3 bases are TGTGCCAGCAGTTTGTTAAGACGGGACGCTTTCTTT.

Many counts were recorded for this clonotype. This chain links TRBV10-3 with TRBJ1-4; unclear D gene. From germline, CDR1 is ENHRY and CDR2 SYGVKD. V was cut by 1 base and J by 9 bases, with 6 bases left in between. The CDR3 sequence is 12 residues long. The CDR3 protein is CAISEWRKKLFF. The CDR3 region has the DNA TGTGCCATCAGTGAGTGGAGGAAAAAACTGTTTTTT.

The chain is built from TRBV6-1 and TRBJ2-2, with 13 bases matching TRBD2. CDR3 size: 16 residues. The junction had 13 bases not matched to a gene; V was cut back by 9 bases and J by 9 bases. Germline V gives CDR1 MNHNS, CDR2 SASEGT. CDR3 sequence: CASRGLAGAYARELFF. The DNA for the CDR3 is TGTGCCAGTAGAGGACTAGCGGGAGCGTACGCCCGGGAGCTGTTTTTT.

This clonotype was counted at least ten times. The V gene is TRBV7-2, the J gene TRBJ1-2; D is undetermined. The CDR3 sequence is 14 residues long. Trimming cost V 3 bases and J 6 bases, with 14 bases left between them. CDR1 is SGHTA, CDR2 FQGNSA, per germline. Here the CDR3 reads CASSFPPPEHGYTF. The CDR3 DNA follows: TGTGCCAGCAGCTTCCCCCCCCCGGAGCATGGCTACACCTTC.

A few counts support this clonotype. The chain uses TRBV7-2 and TRBJ2-2; 7 positions agree with TRBD1. J was trimmed by 4 bases and V by 5 bases; bases with no gene match: 10. Germline lookup yields CDR1 SGHTA and CDR2 FQGNSA. This CDR3 comprises 16 residues. CDR3 protein: CASSAPTGLVTGELFF. The CDR3 DNA follows: TGTGCCAGCAGCGCCCCGACAGGGTTGGTCACCGGGGAGCTGTTTTTT.

This clonotype appeared a few times. The rearrangement links TRBV20-1 to TRBJ1-3; D gene uncertain. Germline CDR1 DFQATT, CDR2 SNEGSKA (reference sequence). Trimming left V 0 bases short and J 0 bases short, with 12 bases between. The CDR3 covers 16 residues. CDR3 sequence: CSARDPTESSGNTIYF. CDR3 sequence (DNA): TGCAGTGCTAGAGATCCGACGGAAAGCTCTGGAAACACCATATATTTT.

The table lists this clonotype with many counts. V is TRBV6-6 and J is TRBJ2-4, with D perhaps TRBD1 (7 bases). Germline CDR1 is MNHNY and CDR2 is SVGAGI (reference sequence). There are 13 residues in the CDR3. V lost 7 bases and J 8 bases, leaving 15 bases between the germline ends. The CDR3 protein is CASTNRGGDIQYF. The CDR3, as DNA: TGTGCCAGCACAAACAGGGGCGGGGACATTCAGTACTTC.

This clonotype has ten or more counts. The chain couples TRBV19 to TRBJ2-1; 7 nucleotides match TRBD2. The germline gives CDR1 LNHDA, CDR2 SQIVND (reference sequence). The V segment lost 8 bases and the J segment 6 bases; nucleotides outside the gene matches: 10. The CDR3 consists of 14 residues. CDR3 loop: CASQREAIFNEQFF. The CDR3 bases are TGTGCCAGTCAGCGGGAAGCGATTTTCAATGAGCAGTTCTTC. Full variable domain (missing parts from reference TRBV19 and TRBJ2-1): DGGITQSPKYLFRKEGQNVTLSCEQNLNHDAMYWYRQDPGQGLRLIYYSQIVNDFQKGDIAEGYSVSREKKESFPLTVTSAQKNPTAFYLCASQREAIFNEQFFGPGTRLTVL.

There are a few counts of this clonotype. The chain couples TRBV29-1 to TRBJ2-3, with TRBD2 as a possible D gene (5 bases). The V end was cut by 3 bases, the J end by 7 bases, with 17 bases between. The CDR3 runs to 14 residues. Germline lookup yields CDR1 SQVTM and CDR2 ANQGSEA. CDR3 sequence reads: CSVDRSSGWNTQYF. The CDR3 region has the DNA TGCAGCGTTGATCGGTCGTCGGGGTGGAATACGCAGTATTTT.

This clonotype showed up many times. The rearrangement uses TRBV6-6 and TRBJ1-4; possibly TRBD1 for D (5 bases). Germline CDR1 reads MNHNY; CDR2 reads SVGAGI (reference sequence). V was cut by 5 bases and J by 8 bases, with 18 bases left in between. CDR3 length: 15 amino acids. In DNA form, the CDR3 reads TGTGCCAGCAGTCACCCGGCAGGGAACGACGAAAAACTGTTTTTT. This sequence encodes CASSHPAGNDEKLFF.

At least ten counts were recorded for this clonotype. This chain links TRBV27 with TRBJ1-1, with a possible D match to TRBD1 (6 bases). The V end was cut by 1 base, the J end by 6 bases, with 12 bases between. Per the germline V gene, CDR1 is MNHEY and CDR2 is SMNVEV (reference sequence). The CDR3 spans 14 residues. The DNA for the CDR3 is TGTGCCAGCAGTTTATTTTCACCAGGGGCTGAAGCTTTCTTT. Encoded protein: CASSLFSPGAEAFF.

This clonotype appeared many times. V gene TRBV5-1 combines with J gene TRBJ1-4; TRBD1 agrees at 7 bases. The ends lost 3 bases at V and 5 bases at J; junction bases unmatched: 7. Germline V gives CDR1 SGHRS, CDR2 YFSETQ. The CDR3 has 15 residues. CDR3 DNA sequence: TGCGCCAGCAGCTCTGAAGGGGGACAGAATGAAAAACTGTTTTTT. Translation: CASSSEGGQNEKLFF. Full variable domain (outside the CDR3, taken from reference TRBV5-1 and TRBJ1-4): KAGVTQTPRYLIKTRGQQVTLSCSPISGHRSVSWYQQTPGQGLQFLFEYFSETQRNKGNFPGRFSGRQFSNSRSEMNVSTLELGDSALYLCASSSEGGQNEKLFFGSGTQLSVL.

This clonotype was seen many times. The V call is TRBV7-8, the J call TRBJ2-7; 8 bases are a match to TRBD2. Germline V gives CDR1 SGHVS, CDR2 FQNEAQ. Trimming took 5 bases from V and 3 from J; bases not matched to a gene: 9. The CDR3 has 15 residues. The CDR3 nucleotides read TGTGCCAGCAGCCCCCGGGAGGGGACCCACTACGAGCAGTACTTC. Protein sequence: CASSPREGTHYEQYF.

In its sample, this clonotype was seen many times. The chain joins TRBV18 to TRBJ2-1; 15 nucleotides match TRBD2. J was trimmed by 1 base and V by 4 bases; bases with no gene match: 8. Germline CDR1 is KGHSH and CDR2 is LQKENI. This CDR3 spans 19 amino acids. CDR3 nucleotides: TGTGCCAGCTCACGAAAGGGACTAGCGGGAGGTGGGTCCTACAATGAGCAGTTCTTC. It is translated as CASSRKGLAGGGSYNEQFF.

The rearrangement links TRBV7-8 to TRBJ2-7; D gene ambiguous. V dropped 0 bases and J dropped 5 bases, with 5 bases sitting between them. Germline V gives CDR1 SGHVS, CDR2 FQNEAQ. The CDR3 contains 12 residues. The CDR3 DNA reads TGTGCCAGCAGCTTAGCGCTCCACGAGCAGTACTTC. It specifies CASSLALHEQYF.